The entry that follows covers one TCR beta chain sequence. These data come from a study of blood T cell repertoires in COVID-19. On the study more broadly: Acute and convalescent COVID-19 samples came from the United States, Italy and Spain. PBMCs, B-cell-depleted T cells, or T cells provided the cDNA or gDNA that made up the material.

Per the original data handling: Reference gene primers were amplified, and this amplification served to estimate nucleated cell counts. Data came from immunoSEQ multiplex PCR; TCRdb stores just in-frame clones and leaves some out. V, J and clone size reflect that table, while D and trimming were determined from the DNA. The table shows hundreds of thousands of clones, with about 82% occurring only once. CDR3 length: 13 residues. The ends were cut back, 0 bases at V and 3 bases at J, with 7 bases in the middle. Germline CDR1 reads SGHNT; CDR2 reads YYREEE (reference sequence). The origin of this receptor is a human donor in a cohort sampled during active COVID-19. This rearrangement joins TRBV5-4 to TRBJ2-7; D uncertain. The sequencing sample was made of peripheral blood. In DNA, the CDR3 is TGTGCCAGCAGCTTGGATCTTAACTACGAGCAGTACTTC. Protein product: CASSLDLNYEQYF.